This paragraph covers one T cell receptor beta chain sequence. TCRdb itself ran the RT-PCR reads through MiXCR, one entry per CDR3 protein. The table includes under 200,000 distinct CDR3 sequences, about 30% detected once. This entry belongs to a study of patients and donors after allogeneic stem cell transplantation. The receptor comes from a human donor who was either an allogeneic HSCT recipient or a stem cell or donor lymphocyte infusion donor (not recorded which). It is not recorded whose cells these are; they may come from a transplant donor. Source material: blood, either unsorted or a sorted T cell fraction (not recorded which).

The CDR3 loop reads CASSHKQDEQFF. The DNA of the CDR3 is TGTGCCAGCAGCCATAAGCAAGATGAGCAGTTCTTC. V and J are TRBV6-5 and TRBJ2-1; D is uncertain. There are 12 residues in the CDR3. Trimming removed 6 bases from V and 8 bases from J, with 11 bases in between. Germline V gene lookup returns CDR1 MNHEY and CDR2 SVGAGI.